This T cell receptor (beta chain) was recovered during a study of T cells in tumors after PD-1 blockade. Study as a whole: A subset received ongoing vismodegib 150 mg daily alongside anti-PD-1 therapy.

Germline V gives CDR1 PRHDT, CDR2 FYEKMQ (reference sequence). This CDR3 is built from 12 residues. With 4 bases removed from V and 5 bases from J, the gap between germline ends came to 6 bases. This table comes from immunoSEQ multiplex PCR, and its TCRdb copy is limited to in-frame clones, with some not included. The sample shows about 63,000 clones, approximately 79% of them seen only once. Genomic DNA template from tumor biopsies or peripheral blood, roughly 616 ng to 6,500 ng input. This clonotype originated in a human donor with basal cell carcinoma. This sequence joins TRBV13 and TRBJ2-4; the D is unclear. The sample was PBMCs, taken after anti-PD-1 treatment. CDR3 amino acids: CASSSAENIQYF. The CDR3 nucleotides are TGTGCCAGCAGCTCTGCAGAAAACATTCAGTACTTC.